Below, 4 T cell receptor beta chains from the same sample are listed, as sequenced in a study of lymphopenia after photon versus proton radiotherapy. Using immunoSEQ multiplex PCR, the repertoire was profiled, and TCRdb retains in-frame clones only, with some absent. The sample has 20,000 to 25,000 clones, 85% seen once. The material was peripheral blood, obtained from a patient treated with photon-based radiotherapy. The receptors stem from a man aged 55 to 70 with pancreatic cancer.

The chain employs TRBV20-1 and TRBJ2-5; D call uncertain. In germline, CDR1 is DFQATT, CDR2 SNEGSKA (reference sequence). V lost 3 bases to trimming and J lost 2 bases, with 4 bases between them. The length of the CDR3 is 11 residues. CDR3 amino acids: CSASLQETQYF. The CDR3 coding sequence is TGCAGTGCTAGTCTTCAAGAGACCCAGTACTTC.

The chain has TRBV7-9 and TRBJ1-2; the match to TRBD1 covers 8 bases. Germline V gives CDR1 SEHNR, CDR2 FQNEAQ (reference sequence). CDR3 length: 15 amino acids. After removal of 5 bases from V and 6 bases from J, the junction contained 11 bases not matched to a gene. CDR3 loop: CASSPSDRVENGYTF. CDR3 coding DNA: TGTGCCAGCAGCCCTTCGGACAGGGTTGAGAATGGCTACACCTTC. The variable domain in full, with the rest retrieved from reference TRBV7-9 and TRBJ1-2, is DTGVSQNPRHKITKRGQNVTFRCDPISEHNRLYWYRQTLGQGPEFLTYFQNEAQLEKSRLLSDRFSAERPKGSFSTLEIQRTEQGDSAMYLCASSPSDRVENGYTFGSGTRLTVV.

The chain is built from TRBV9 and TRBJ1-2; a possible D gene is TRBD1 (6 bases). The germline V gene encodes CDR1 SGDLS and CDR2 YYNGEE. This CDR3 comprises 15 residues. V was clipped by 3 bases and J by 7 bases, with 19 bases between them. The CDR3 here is CASSAAFRLGGGYTF. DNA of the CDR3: TGTGCCAGCAGCGCCGCCTTTAGATTAGGGGGTGGCTACACCTTC.

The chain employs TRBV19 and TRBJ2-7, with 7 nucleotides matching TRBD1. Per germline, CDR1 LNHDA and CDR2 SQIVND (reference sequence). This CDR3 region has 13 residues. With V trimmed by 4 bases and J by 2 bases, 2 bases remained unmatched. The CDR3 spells CASSRDSTYEQYF. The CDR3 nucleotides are TGTGCCAGTAGTAGGGACAGCACCTACGAGCAGTACTTC.